This entry lists 24 T cell receptor beta chains sequenced from one sample in a study of vaccination effects on CD4 cells after COVID-19. After expansion with viral peptide pools in the ViraFEST assay, antigen-specific CD4+ T cells were sequenced. Having been cultured for roughly 9 days, the cells underwent CD4+ T cell isolation. From March to December 2020, the person had a SARS-CoV-2 infection that was confirmed by PCR. Their antigens remain unidentified. The data were produced by immunoSEQ multiplex PCR, yet TCRdb's version contains in-frame clones alone and is incomplete. The sample shows 20,000 to 25,000 clones, 74% of them seen only once. Material: CD4+ T cells from PBMCs cultured with a peptide pool, obtained before COVID-19 vaccination. The receptors originated from a human donor who had a prior SARS-CoV-2 infection.

This rearrangement joins TRBV7-2 to TRBJ1-2, with D hard to call. V dropped 0 bases and J dropped 4 bases, with 9 bases sitting between them. The CDR3 loop spans 14 amino acids. Germline assignment: CDR1 SGHTA and CDR2 FQGNSA. In nucleotides, the CDR3 is TGTGCCAGCAGCTTAGCGACAATCCCCTATGGCTACACCTTC. As protein: CASSLATIPYGYTF.

This clone has a handful of counts. The chain joins TRBV18 to TRBJ2-1; 14 bases are shared with TRBD2. The CDR3 covers 15 residues. The J segment lost 9 bases and the V segment lost 8 bases, leaving 9 bases of the junction unmatched. The germline gives CDR1 KGHSH, CDR2 LQKENI. CDR3 residues: CASPSGTSGSGEQFF. DNA of the CDR3: TGTGCCAGCCCGTCAGGGACTAGCGGGAGTGGTGAGCAGTTCTTC.

This clone was picked up one time. The rearrangement joins TRBV4-2 to TRBJ2-7, with TRBD2 identical over 8 bases. This CDR3 contains 18 residues. Trimming took 3 bases from V and 1 from J; bases not matched to a gene: 14. The germline V gene has CDR1 LGHNA and CDR2 YNFKEQ. CDR3 loop: CASSQRQGERGSSYEQYF. The CDR3 DNA is TGTGCCAGCAGCCAGCGTCAGGGTGAGCGGGGGTCATCCTACGAGCAGTACTTC.

This clone was seen just once. The rearrangement links TRBV5-1 to TRBJ2-3; D is undetermined. The CDR3 sequence is 14 residues long. The germline V gene has CDR1 SGHRS and CDR2 YFSETQ. The germline V and J ends were trimmed by 3 bases and 0 bases, with 8 bases remaining between them. CDR3 in amino acids: CASSYYTSTDTQYF. The CDR3, as DNA: TGCGCCAGCAGCTACTACACTAGCACAGATACGCAGTATTTT.

J is TRBJ2-3 and V is TRBV4-3, with D possibly being TRBD2 (5 bases). CDR1 LGHNA and CDR2 YSLEER come from the germline V gene. This CDR3 contains 16 residues. V dropped 3 bases and J dropped 6 bases, with 19 bases sitting between them. Here the CDR3 reads CASSQRVDPRGDTQYF. In DNA, the CDR3 is TGCGCCAGCAGCCAGAGAGTGGACCCCCGGGGTGATACGCAGTATTTT.

This clone was observed once. This chain uses TRBV7-2 with TRBJ1-2; TRBD1 aligns across 8 bases. CDR1 and CDR2 (germline): SGHTA, FQGNSA. V lost 6 bases and J lost 8; bases outside the gene matches: 14. The CDR3 is made up of 15 amino acids. CDR3 residues: CASRANPSTGVGYTF. The CDR3 DNA reads as TGTGCCAGCAGAGCAAACCCGTCGACAGGGGTCGGCTACACCTTC.

The chain couples TRBV29-1 to TRBJ1-3, with TRBD1 identical over 10 bases. The length of the CDR3 is 13 residues. Losses at the gene ends were 7 bases for V and 10 bases for J; bases not matched to a gene: 10. The V gene's germline CDR1 is SQVTM and CDR2 ANQGSEA. The DNA of the CDR3 is TGCAGCGCCCTCGACAGGGGGCAAAGGACCATATATTTT. It codes for CSALDRGQRTIYF.

V gene TRBV6-5 combines with J gene TRBJ1-4; weak D call: TRBD1 (5 bases). Germline lookup yields CDR1 MNHEY and CDR2 SVGAGI. V lost 8 bases and J lost 7, with 17 bases in between. The CDR3 runs to 14 residues. This CDR3 is CASGVLGPGEKLFF. CDR3 DNA: TGTGCCAGCGGGGTTCTGGGGCCGGGTGAAAAACTGTTTTTT.

This sequence joins TRBV5-1 and TRBJ2-1; 12 nucleotides align to TRBD2. Germline-derived CDR1 and CDR2 are SGHRS and YFSETQ. J was trimmed by 6 bases and V by 4 bases; bases with no gene match: 8. The CDR3 length is 16 residues. The CDR3 reads CASSLTLAGGPNEQFF. CDR3 in DNA: TGCGCCAGCAGCCTGACCCTAGCGGGAGGGCCCAATGAGCAGTTCTTC. Combining the CDR3 with reference TRBV5-1 and TRBJ2-1 gives the whole variable domain KAGVTQTPRYLIKTRGQQVTLSCSPISGHRSVSWYQQTPGQGLQFLFEYFSETQRNKGNFPGRFSGRQFSNSRSEMNVSTLELGDSALYLCASSLTLAGGPNEQFFGPGTRLTVL.

The J gene is TRBJ2-5, the V gene TRBV15; 7 bases are a match to TRBD1. The CDR3 totals 12 residues. The ends lost 1 base at V and 9 bases at J; junction bases unmatched: 2. Germline V gene data show CDR1 as LNHNV and CDR2 as YYDKDF (reference sequence). For the CDR3, the DNA is TGTGCCACCAGCAGAGTAGGGGGCCCCCAGTACTTC. Protein: CATSRVGGPQYF.

V gene TRBV6-5 combines with J gene TRBJ2-7; D is perhaps TRBD2 (5 bases). V lost 8 bases and J lost 6, with 14 bases in between. This CDR3 has 12 amino acids. Germline CDR1 reads MNHEY; CDR2 reads SVGAGI. DNA for the CDR3: TGTGCCAGCGGACTTCGGGGTCGCGAGCAGTACTTC. It is translated as CASGLRGREQYF.

This chain uses TRBV5-1 with TRBJ2-3, with TRBD2 matching 9 bases. J lost 2 bases, V lost 7 bases, and 5 bases had no gene match. The germline V gene has CDR1 SGHRS and CDR2 YFSETQ. This CDR3 is 14 amino acids long. The CDR3 loop is CASGAGGTTDTQYF. As DNA, the CDR3 is TGCGCCAGCGGAGCGGGGGGCACCACAGATACGCAGTATTTT.

This clone was picked up one time. The chain employs TRBV6-1 and TRBJ2-3; 7 bases are a match to TRBD2. J lost 7 bases, V lost 2 bases, and 12 bases had no gene match. CDR3 length: 16 amino acids. Germline values: CDR1 MNHNS, CDR2 SASEGT. The CDR3 DNA follows: TGTGCCAGCAGTGAACGGGCGGGGGTAGAAGGGTATACGCAGTATTTT. Translated, it gives CASSERAGVEGYTQYF.

About this clone itself: This CDR3 is also generated by other DNA sequences in the sample. J is TRBJ1-2 and V is TRBV5-1; D not certain. This CDR3 is built from 13 residues. Trimming removed 0 bases at V and 0 bases at J, with 3 bases between. The germline CDR1 and CDR2 sequences are SGHRS and YFSETQ. This chain's CDR3 is CASSLAANYGYTF. For the CDR3, the DNA is TGCGCCAGCAGCTTGGCTGCTAACTATGGCTACACCTTC.

V and J are TRBV7-2 and TRBJ2-3; D ambiguous. The CDR3 has 14 residues. V lost 1 base, J lost 7 bases, and 12 bases lay in between. CDR1 SGHTA and CDR2 FQGNSA come from the germline V gene. The CDR3 coding sequence is TGTGCCAGCAGCTTAGATCGAGTGGGCCATACGCAGTATTTT. Protein: CASSLDRVGHTQYF.

J is TRBJ2-2 and V is TRBV7-2, with D maybe TRBD2 (6 bases). The ends were cut back, 5 bases at V and 2 bases at J, with 15 bases in the middle. Germline values: CDR1 SGHTA, CDR2 FQGNSA. There are 16 residues in the CDR3. The CDR3 spells CASSPHERANTGELFF. CDR3 bases: TGTGCCAGCAGCCCCCACGAGCGGGCTAACACCGGGGAGCTGTTTTTT. The whole variable domain, remainder taken from reference TRBV7-2 and TRBJ2-2, is GAGVSQSPSNKVTEKGKDVELRCDPISGHTALYWYRQSLGQGLEFLIYFQGNSAPDKSGLPSDRFSAERTGGSVSTLTIQRTQQEDSAVYLCASSPHERANTGELFFGEGSRLTVL.

A few counts support this clone. J is TRBJ1-4 and V is TRBV6-1; D perhaps matches TRBD1 (5 bases). Trimming removed 3 bases at V and 17 bases at J, with 13 bases between. The CDR3 length is 11 residues. Germline lookup yields CDR1 MNHNS and CDR2 SASEGT. CDR3 amino acids: CASSDLGPIFF. The CDR3 DNA follows: TGTGCCAGCAGTGATCTGGGACCAATTTTTTTT.

The V and J genes are TRBV5-1 and TRBJ1-2, with a tentative D call TRBD1 (5 bases). V lost 0 bases to trimming and J lost 14 bases, with 11 bases between them. Per the germline V gene, CDR1 is SGHRS and CDR2 is YFSETQ. The CDR3 runs to 11 residues. The CDR3 coding sequence is TGCGCCAGCAGCTTGGGGGACCGGCCTACCTTC. Translating gives CASSLGDRPTF.

This chain joins TRBV6-5 and TRBJ2-3, with TRBD2 matching 8 bases. Germline trimming cut 4 bases from V and 0 bases from J; bases unmatched to any gene: 0. The CDR3 runs to 14 residues. Germline V gives CDR1 MNHEY, CDR2 SVGAGI. The CDR3 bases are TGTGCCAGCAGTTCTAGCGGGAGCACAGATACGCAGTATTTT. Translated: CASSSSGSTDTQYF.

This sequence joins TRBV21-1 and TRBJ2-5; no DNA check was done on the table's D call, TRBD2. TRBV21-1 is a documented pseudogene. The CDR3 length is 17 residues. The CDR3 here is CASSKRVPSGGQETQYF. The CDR3 region has the DNA TGTGCCAGCAGCAAAAGGGTGCCTAGCGGGGGGCAAGAGACCCAGTACTTC.

The chain carries TRBV6-5 and TRBJ2-7; 8 bases line up with TRBD1. Germline values: CDR1 MNHEY, CDR2 SVGAGI. The CDR3 runs 13 residues. Unmatched junction bases numbered 5, after V lost 6 bases and J lost 4 bases. CDR3 residues: CASRRQGAYEQYF. CDR3 DNA sequence: TGTGCCAGCAGGCGGCAGGGGGCTTACGAGCAGTACTTC.

The V call is TRBV18, the J call TRBJ1-1, with TRBD1 as a possible D gene (6 bases). Trimming shortened V by 3 bases and J by 3 bases, and 11 bases separated the two germline ends. This CDR3 has 14 residues. The germline CDR1 and CDR2 sequences are KGHSH and LQKENI. The CDR3: CASSPGAGDTEAFF. The CDR3 nucleotides read TGTGCCAGCTCACCTGGGGCAGGGGACACTGAAGCTTTCTTT.

V and J are TRBV7-2 and TRBJ1-2; TRBD1 might be the D (5 bases). CDR1 is SGHTA, CDR2 FQGNSA, per germline. V lost 3 bases to trimming and J lost 1 base, with 6 bases between them. This CDR3 is built from 13 residues. CDR3 coding DNA: TGTGCCAGCAGCTTCGACAGTAACTATGGCTACACCTTC. Its protein product is CASSFDSNYGYTF.

The chain has TRBV27 and TRBJ2-7; either TRBD1 or TRBD2 may supply D (7 bases each). V lost 1 base, J lost 6 bases, and 28 bases lay in between. The CDR3 has 19 residues. The V gene's germline CDR1 is MNHEY and CDR2 SMNVEV (reference sequence). Here the CDR3 DNA reads TGTGCCAGCAGTTTATATGGAACAGGGGCGTCGGGACTAATTTTCGAGCAGTACTTC. Its translation: CASSLYGTGASGLIFEQYF.